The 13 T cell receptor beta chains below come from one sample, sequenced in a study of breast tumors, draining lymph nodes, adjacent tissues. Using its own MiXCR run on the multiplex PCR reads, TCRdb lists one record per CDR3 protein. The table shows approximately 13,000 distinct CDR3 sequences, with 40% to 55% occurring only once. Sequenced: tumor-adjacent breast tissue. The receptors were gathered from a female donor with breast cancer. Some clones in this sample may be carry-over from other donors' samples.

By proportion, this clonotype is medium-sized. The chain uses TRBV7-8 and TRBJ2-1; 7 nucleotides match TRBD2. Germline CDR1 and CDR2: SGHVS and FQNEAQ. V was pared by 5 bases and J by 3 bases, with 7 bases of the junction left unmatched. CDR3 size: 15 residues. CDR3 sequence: CASSALAVDYNEQFF. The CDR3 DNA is TGTGCCAGCAGCGCTCTAGCGGTCGACTACAATGAGCAGTTCTTC. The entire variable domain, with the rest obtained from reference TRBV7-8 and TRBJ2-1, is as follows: GAGVSQSPRYKVAKRGQDVALRCDPISGHVSLFWYQQALGQGPEFLTYFQNEAQLDKSGLPSDRFFAERPEGSVSTLKIQRTQQEDSAVYLCASSALAVDYNEQFFGPGTRLTVL.

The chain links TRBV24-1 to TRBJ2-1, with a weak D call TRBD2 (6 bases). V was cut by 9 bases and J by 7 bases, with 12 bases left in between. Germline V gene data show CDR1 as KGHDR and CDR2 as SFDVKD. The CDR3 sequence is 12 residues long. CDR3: CATLRRVNEQFF. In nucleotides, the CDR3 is TGTGCCACCCTGAGGAGGGTAAATGAGCAGTTCTTC.

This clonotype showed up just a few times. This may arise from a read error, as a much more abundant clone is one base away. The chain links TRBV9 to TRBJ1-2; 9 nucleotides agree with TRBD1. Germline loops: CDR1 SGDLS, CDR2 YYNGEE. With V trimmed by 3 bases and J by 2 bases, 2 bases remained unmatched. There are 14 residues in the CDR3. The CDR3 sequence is CASSDGTGNYGYTF. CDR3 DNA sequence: TGTGCCAGCAGCGACGGGACAGGGAACTATGGCTACACCTTC. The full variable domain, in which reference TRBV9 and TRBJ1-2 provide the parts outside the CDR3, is DSGVTQTPKHLITATGQRVTLRCSPRSGDLSVYWYQQSLDQGLQFLIQYYNGEERAKGNILERFSAQQFPDLHSELNLSSLELGDSALYFCASSDGTGNYGYTFGSGTRLTVV.

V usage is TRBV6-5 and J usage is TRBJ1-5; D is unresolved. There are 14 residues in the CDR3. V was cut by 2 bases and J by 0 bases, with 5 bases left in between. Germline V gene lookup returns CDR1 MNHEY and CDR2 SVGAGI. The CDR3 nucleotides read TGTGCCAGCAGTTACGATAATAGCAATCAGCCCCAGCATTTT. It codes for CASSYDNSNQPQHF.

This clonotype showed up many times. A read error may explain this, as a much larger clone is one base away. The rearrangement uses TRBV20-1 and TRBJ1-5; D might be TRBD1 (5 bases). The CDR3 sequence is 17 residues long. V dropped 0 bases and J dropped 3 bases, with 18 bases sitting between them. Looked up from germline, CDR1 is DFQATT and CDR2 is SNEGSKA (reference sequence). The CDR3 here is CSARDPAGPTYNQPQHF. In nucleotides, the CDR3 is TGCAGTGCTAGAGACCCCGCGGGGCCGACCTACAATCAGCCCCAGCATTTT.

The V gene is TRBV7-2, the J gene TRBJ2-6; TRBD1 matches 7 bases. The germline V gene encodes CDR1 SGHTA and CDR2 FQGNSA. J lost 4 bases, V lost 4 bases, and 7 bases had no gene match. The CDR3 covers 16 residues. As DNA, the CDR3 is TGTGCCAGCAGCTCCTACAGGGGTCAGGGGGCCAACGTCCTGACTTTC. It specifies CASSSYRGQGANVLTF. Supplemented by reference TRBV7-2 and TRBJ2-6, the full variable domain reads GAGVSQSPSNKVTEKGKDVELRCDPISGHTALYWYRQSLGQGLEFLIYFQGNSAPDKSGLPSDRFSAERTGGSVSTLTIQRTQQEDSAVYLCASSSYRGQGANVLTFGAGSRLTVL.

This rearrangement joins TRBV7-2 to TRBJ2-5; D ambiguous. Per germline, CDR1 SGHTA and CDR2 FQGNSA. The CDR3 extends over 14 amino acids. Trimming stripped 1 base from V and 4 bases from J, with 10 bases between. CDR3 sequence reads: CASSLGSTAETQYF. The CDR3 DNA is TGTGCCAGCAGCTTAGGTAGCACTGCAGAGACCCAGTACTTC.

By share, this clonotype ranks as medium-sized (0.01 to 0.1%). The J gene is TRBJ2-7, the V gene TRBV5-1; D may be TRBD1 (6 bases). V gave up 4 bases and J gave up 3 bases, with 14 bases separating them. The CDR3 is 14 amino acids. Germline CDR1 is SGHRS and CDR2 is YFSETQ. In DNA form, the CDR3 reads TGCGCCAGCAGCCTGGGGGCGGGCAACTACGAGCAGTACTTC. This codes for CASSLGAGNYEQYF.

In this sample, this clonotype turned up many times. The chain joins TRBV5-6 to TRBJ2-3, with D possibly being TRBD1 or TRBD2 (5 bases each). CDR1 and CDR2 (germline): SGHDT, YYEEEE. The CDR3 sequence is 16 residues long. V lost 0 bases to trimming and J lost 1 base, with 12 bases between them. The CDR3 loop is CASSLGVWDRTDTQYF. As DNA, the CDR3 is TGTGCCAGCAGCTTGGGGGTATGGGACCGCACAGATACGCAGTATTTT.

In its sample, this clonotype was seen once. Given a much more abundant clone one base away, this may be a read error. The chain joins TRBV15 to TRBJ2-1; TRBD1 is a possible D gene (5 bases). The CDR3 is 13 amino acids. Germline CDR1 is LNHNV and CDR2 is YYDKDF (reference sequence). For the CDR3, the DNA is TGTGCCACCAGCAGGGACAATCCGGGTGAGCAGTCCTTC. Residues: CATSRDNPGEQSF.

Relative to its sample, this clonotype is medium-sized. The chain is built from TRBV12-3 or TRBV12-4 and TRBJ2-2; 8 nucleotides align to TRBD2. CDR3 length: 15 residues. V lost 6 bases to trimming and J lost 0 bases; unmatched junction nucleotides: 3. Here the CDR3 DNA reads TGTGCCAGCAGGACTAGCGTTGCGAACACCGGGGAGCTGTTTTTT. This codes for CASRTSVANTGELFF.

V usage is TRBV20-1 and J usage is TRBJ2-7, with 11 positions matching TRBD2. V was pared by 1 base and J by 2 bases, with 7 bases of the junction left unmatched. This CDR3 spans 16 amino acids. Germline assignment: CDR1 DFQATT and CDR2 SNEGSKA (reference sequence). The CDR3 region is CSARGASGRFTYEQYF. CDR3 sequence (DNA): TGCAGTGCTAGAGGGGCTAGCGGGAGGTTCACCTACGAGCAGTACTTC.

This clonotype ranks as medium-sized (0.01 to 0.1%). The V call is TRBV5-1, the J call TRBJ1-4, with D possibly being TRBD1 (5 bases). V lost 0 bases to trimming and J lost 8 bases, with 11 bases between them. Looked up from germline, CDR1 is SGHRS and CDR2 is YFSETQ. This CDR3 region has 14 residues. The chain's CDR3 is CASSLGQGGEKLFF. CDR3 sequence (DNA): TGCGCCAGCAGCTTGGGTCAGGGCGGGGAAAAACTGTTTTTT. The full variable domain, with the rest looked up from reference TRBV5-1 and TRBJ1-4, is KAGVTQTPRYLIKTRGQQVTLSCSPISGHRSVSWYQQTPGQGLQFLFEYFSETQRNKGNFPGRFSGRQFSNSRSEMNVSTLELGDSALYLCASSLGQGGEKLFFGSGTQLSVL.